These 31 T cell receptor beta chains originate from one sample sequenced in a study of T cell changes during pregnancy in multiple sclerosis. Only in-frame clones appear in the TCRdb table, and some are missing; sequencing was by immunoSEQ multiplex PCR. This table holds tens of thousands of clones, about 91% found once. The input for sequencing was CD4+ T cells from peripheral blood mononuclear cells, taken in the second trimester of pregnancy. The origin of the receptors is a female donor with multiple sclerosis, enrolled in a pregnancy study.

This rearrangement joins TRBV7-6 to TRBJ1-4, with D possibly TRBD1 on 5 matching bases. V was pared by 1 base and J by 7 bases, with 10 bases between. Looked up from germline, CDR1 is SGHVS and CDR2 is FNYEAQ. The CDR3 has 14 amino acids. The CDR3 is CASSLVQGGEKLFF. CDR3 coding DNA: TGTGCCAGCAGCTTAGTGCAGGGCGGTGAAAAACTGTTTTTT.

The rearrangement joins TRBV9 to TRBJ2-1, with D maybe TRBD2 (6 bases). Trimming took off 2 bases at V and 9 bases at J, with 15 bases between the two ends. CDR3 length equals 14 residues. CDR1 is SGDLS and CDR2 is YYNGEE in the germline V gene. The CDR3 is CASSVREVASEQFF. The CDR3 DNA is TGTGCCAGCAGCGTCAGGGAGGTCGCCAGTGAGCAGTTCTTC.

V gene TRBV5-1 combines with J gene TRBJ2-5; a possible D gene is TRBD1 (7 bases). Deletions cut 4 bases from V and 6 bases from J, with 19 bases between. The CDR3 length is 15 residues. Germline V gene data show CDR1 as SGHRS and CDR2 as YFSETQ. The CDR3: CASSRTGTAGQTQYF. CDR3 coding DNA: TGCGCCAGCAGCAGAACCGGGACAGCGGGCCAGACCCAGTACTTC.

This clone was picked up one time. V and J are TRBV5-4 and TRBJ1-5; 9 nucleotides match TRBD1. The V gene's germline CDR1 is SGHNT and CDR2 YYREEE (reference sequence). The CDR3 extends over 13 amino acids. The ends lost 5 bases at V and 7 bases at J; junction bases unmatched: 4. The CDR3: CASSSDRGQPQHF. The CDR3 DNA reads TGTGCCAGCAGTTCAGACAGGGGGCAGCCCCAGCATTTT.

V is TRBV25-1 and J is TRBJ1-1; unclear D gene. The CDR3 extends over 16 amino acids. V was trimmed by 3 bases and J by 1 base, leaving 15 bases between them. Germline V CDR1 and CDR2: MGHDK, SYGVNS. Written as DNA, the CDR3 is TGTGCCAGCAGTGATAGCGGAGACCCAGGGAACACTGAAGCTTTCTTT. The encoded protein is CASSDSGDPGNTEAFF.

This clone came up a few times. The V and J genes are TRBV15 and TRBJ2-7; 12 bases line up with TRBD2. Germline-derived CDR1 and CDR2 are LNHNV and YYDKDF (reference sequence). Unmatched junction bases numbered 2, after V lost 5 bases and J lost 0 bases. This CDR3 spans 15 amino acids. The chain's CDR3 is CATSPSGRASYEQYF. DNA of the CDR3: TGTGCCACCAGCCCTAGCGGGAGGGCCTCCTACGAGCAGTACTTC.

The rearrangement joins TRBV6-5 to TRBJ1-5, with 10 nucleotides matching TRBD1. CDR3 length: 15 amino acids. Trimming cost V 6 bases and J 3 bases; bases outside gene matches: 5. Germline values: CDR1 MNHEY, CDR2 SVGAGI. CDR3 residues: CASRTGTGVNQPQHF. The CDR3, as DNA: TGTGCCAGCAGAACCGGGACAGGGGTCAATCAGCCCCAGCATTTT.

The chain links TRBV5-1 to TRBJ1-4; tentative D call: TRBD1 (5 bases). Germline V lookup: CDR1 SGHRS, CDR2 YFSETQ. V lost 0 bases and J lost 6, with 12 bases in between. The CDR3 has 15 residues. The DNA of the CDR3 is TGCGCCAGCAGCTTGGGACAGCCTTTAGATGAAAAACTGTTTTTT. Amino acid sequence: CASSLGQPLDEKLFF.

This chain joins TRBV7-9 and TRBJ1-2; possible D gene TRBD1, 6 bases. The V gene lost 5 bases and the J gene lost 8 bases, with 15 bases spanning the gap. The CDR3 spans 13 residues. Germline loops: CDR1 SEHNR, CDR2 FQNEAQ (reference sequence). CDR3 in amino acids: CASSPSDSPGYTF. In DNA form, the CDR3 reads TGTGCCAGCAGCCCATCGGACAGTCCAGGCTACACCTTC.

The genes are TRBV5-1 and TRBJ2-1; TRBD2 matches at 12 bases. The V gene end was trimmed by 2 bases and the J gene end by 0 bases; junction bases not matched to a gene: 6. Per germline, CDR1 SGHRS and CDR2 YFSETQ. The CDR3 length is 18 residues. CDR3 bases: TGCGCCAGCAGCTTACGGACTAGCGGGACGAGCTCCTACAATGAGCAGTTCTTC. Protein: CASSLRTSGTSSYNEQFF.

This rearrangement joins TRBV30 to TRBJ1-4; 7 nucleotides line up with TRBD1. Trimming took 7 bases from V and 5 from J; bases not matched to a gene: 10. This CDR3 region has 14 residues. Per the germline V gene, CDR1 is GTSNPN and CDR2 is SVGIG (reference sequence). In DNA, the CDR3 is TGTGCCTCGGGGACAGACAGGTCAAATGAAAAACTGTTTTTT. Residues: CASGTDRSNEKLFF.

This chain links TRBV7-2 with TRBJ1-4; no reliable D call. This CDR3 has 14 residues. The germline V gene encodes CDR1 SGHTA and CDR2 FQGNSA. Trimming took off 3 bases at V and 7 bases at J, with 12 bases between the two ends. CDR3: CASSFNTRGEKLFF. CDR3 DNA sequence: TGTGCCAGCAGCTTCAACACTCGGGGTGAAAAACTGTTTTTT.

This rearrangement joins TRBV19 to TRBJ2-7; 9 positions match TRBD1. V lost 5 bases and J lost 3; bases outside the gene matches: 2. The CDR3 covers 13 residues. Germline V gene data show CDR1 as LNHDA and CDR2 as SQIVND (reference sequence). This chain's CDR3 is CASSGTGFYEQYF. The CDR3 region has the DNA TGTGCCAGTAGTGGGACAGGGTTCTACGAGCAGTACTTC.

This clone has just one count. The chain carries TRBV5-6 and TRBJ2-2; TRBD2 might be the D (5 bases). V lost 0 bases and J lost 6, with 9 bases in between. Germline CDR1 reads SGHDT; CDR2 reads YYEEEE. The CDR3 runs to 14 residues. CDR3 protein: CASSLEAGAGELFF. CDR3 nucleotides: TGTGCCAGCAGCTTGGAGGCCGGGGCCGGGGAGCTGTTTTTT.

The rearrangement joins TRBV30 to TRBJ2-5; D might be TRBD1 (6 bases). The CDR3 spans 11 residues. V was pared by 7 bases and J by 5 bases, with 11 bases between. The germline V gene has CDR1 GTSNPN and CDR2 SVGIG (reference sequence). The CDR3 DNA reads TGTGCCTCAGCAGGGGATGAGACCCAGTACTTC. This encodes CASAGDETQYF.

The chain carries TRBV30 and TRBJ2-3, with D perhaps TRBD2 (6 bases). The length of the CDR3 is 14 residues. V lost 4 bases to trimming and J lost 2 bases, with 13 bases between them. CDR1 and CDR2 (germline): GTSNPN, SVGIG (reference sequence). CDR3 sequence: CAWTLGLPTDTQYF. CDR3 nucleotides: TGTGCCTGGACCCTGGGACTTCCCACAGATACGCAGTATTTT.

The J gene is TRBJ1-4, the V gene TRBV4-1; 8 bases agree with TRBD1. The CDR3 loop spans 15 amino acids. CDR1 and CDR2 (germline): MGHRA, YSYEKL. V shed 4 bases and J 1 base; nucleotides not matched to a gene: 2. CDR3 loop: CASSPGQGTNEKLFF. The CDR3 region has the DNA TGCGCCAGCAGCCCCGGACAGGGAACTAATGAAAAACTGTTTTTT.

The gene calls are TRBV7-9 and TRBJ2-7, with TRBD2 as a possible D gene (5 bases). Deletions cut 3 bases from V and 4 bases from J, with 16 bases between. CDR1 and CDR2 from the germline V gene are SEHNR and FQNEAQ (reference sequence). The CDR3 contains 15 residues. The CDR3 sequence is CASSLGMTTGYEQYF. The CDR3, as DNA: TGTGCCAGCAGCTTGGGCATGACCACGGGATACGAGCAGTACTTC.

J is TRBJ2-2 and V is TRBV5-1; TRBD1 might be the D (6 bases). V shed 1 base and J shed 7 bases, with 14 bases lying between them. Germline V gene data show CDR1 as SGHRS and CDR2 as YFSETQ. The CDR3 loop spans 15 amino acids. The DNA for the CDR3 is TGCGCCAGCAGCTTGAGGCAGGGGATAGGCGGGGAGCTGTTTTTT. Protein product: CASSLRQGIGGELFF.

The rearrangement links TRBV25-1 to TRBJ1-1; TRBD1 matches 9 bases. V lost 4 bases and J lost 5; bases outside the gene matches: 5. CDR1 is MGHDK and CDR2 is SYGVNS in the germline V gene. The CDR3 loop spans 14 amino acids. The CDR3 protein is CASSGTGGRTEAFF. As DNA, the CDR3 is TGTGCCAGCAGTGGTACAGGGGGCCGAACTGAAGCTTTCTTT.

The V and J genes are TRBV6-1 and TRBJ2-5; TRBD1 agrees at 10 bases. Germline assignment: CDR1 MNHNS and CDR2 SASEGT. Trimming removed 6 bases from V and 7 bases from J; junction bases left unmatched: 11. The CDR3 length is 15 residues. The CDR3 bases are TGTGCCAGCAGAAACAGACAGGGGGCAGAAGGGACCCAGTACTTC. It codes for CASRNRQGAEGTQYF.

The chain recombines TRBV9 with TRBJ1-1; TRBD1 is a possible D gene (5 bases). CDR1 SGDLS and CDR2 YYNGEE come from the germline V gene. The CDR3 is made up of 14 amino acids. V shed 0 bases and J shed 3 bases, with 9 bases lying between them. CDR3 DNA: TGTGCCAGCAGCGTAGAAGGGGTGGACACTGAAGCTTTCTTT. This codes for CASSVEGVDTEAFF.

The genes are TRBV7-9 and TRBJ1-5, with a possible D match to TRBD1 (6 bases). Trimming removed 4 bases at V and 3 bases at J, with 10 bases between. There are 14 residues in the CDR3. The germline CDR1 and CDR2 sequences are SEHNR and FQNEAQ (reference sequence). CDR3 DNA sequence: TGTGCCAGCAGCTCGACAGGCGACAATCAGCCCCAGCATTTT. Encoded protein: CASSSTGDNQPQHF. Full variable domain (outside the CDR3, taken from reference TRBV7-9 and TRBJ1-5): DTGVSQNPRHKITKRGQNVTFRCDPISEHNRLYWYRQTLGQGPEFLTYFQNEAQLEKSRLLSDRFSAERPKGSFSTLEIQRTEQGDSAMYLCASSSTGDNQPQHFGDGTRLSIL.

The CDR3 region has the DNA TGTGCCAGCAGCGCCCGCCCGCAACAGATGAACACTGAAGCTTTCTTT. Its translation is CASSARPQQMNTEAFF. The V and J genes are TRBV9 and TRBJ1-1; D not resolved. This CDR3 spans 16 amino acids. The V end was cut by 3 bases, the J end by 0 bases, with 15 bases between. Germline V gene sequence: CDR1 SGDLS, CDR2 YYNGEE. Variable domain in full (rest from reference TRBV9 and TRBJ1-1): DSGVTQTPKHLITATGQRVTLRCSPRSGDLSVYWYQQSLDQGLQFLIQYYNGEERAKGNILERFSAQQFPDLHSELNLSSLELGDSALYFCASSARPQQMNTEAFFGQGTRLTVV.

The rearrangement uses TRBV2 and TRBJ2-2; TRBD2 matches 10 bases. Germline loops: CDR1 SNHLY, CDR2 FYNNEI. CDR3 length: 15 amino acids. V was pared by 5 bases and J by 6 bases, with 6 bases of the junction left unmatched. The CDR3 sequence is CASSRTSGLAGELFF. The CDR3 DNA is TGTGCCAGCAGTAGGACTAGCGGTCTTGCCGGGGAGCTGTTTTTT.

This clone was observed once. The chain has TRBV19 and TRBJ1-1, with no clear D. CDR1 is LNHDA, CDR2 SQIVND, per germline (reference sequence). V was clipped by 5 bases and J by 4 bases, with 14 bases between them. The length of the CDR3 is 14 residues. The CDR3 region is CASSPGMPATEAFF. The DNA of the CDR3 is TGTGCCAGTAGTCCCGGGATGCCGGCCACTGAAGCTTTCTTT.

The chain has TRBV5-1 and TRBJ2-3; D gene ambiguous. There are 12 residues in the CDR3. Germline loops: CDR1 SGHRS, CDR2 YFSETQ. Trimming removed 0 bases from V and 6 bases from J, with 5 bases in between. CDR3 DNA sequence: TGCGCCAGCAGCTTGGTCCAGGATACGCAGTATTTT. This sequence encodes CASSLVQDTQYF.

The chain carries TRBV7-6 and TRBJ2-2; 7 positions agree with TRBD1. The J segment lost 4 bases and the V segment lost 4 bases, leaving 9 bases of the junction unmatched. The CDR3 is made up of 16 amino acids. The germline V gene has CDR1 SGHVS and CDR2 FNYEAQ. CDR3 sequence (DNA): TGTGCCAGCAGCTCGATTAAGGGGGCGAGCACCGGGGAGCTGTTTTTT. It is translated as CASSSIKGASTGELFF.

V usage is TRBV18 and J usage is TRBJ1-2; possible D gene TRBD1, 6 bases. Trimming shortened V by 3 bases and J by 5 bases, and 16 bases separated the two germline ends. This CDR3 has 15 amino acids. Germline CDR1 KGHSH, CDR2 LQKENI. DNA of the CDR3: TGTGCCAGCTCACCGAGTCTCGGGACAAAATATGGCTACACCTTC. It specifies CASSPSLGTKYGYTF.

The chain joins TRBV19 to TRBJ2-2, with 8 bases lining up with TRBD1. The CDR3 has 17 residues. Germline lookup yields CDR1 LNHDA and CDR2 SQIVND (reference sequence). Trimming cost V 4 bases and J 6 bases; bases outside gene matches: 13. The CDR3 sequence is CASSTRWTGYGPGELFF. DNA for the CDR3: TGTGCCAGTAGTACCCGATGGACAGGGTATGGTCCCGGGGAGCTGTTTTTT.

J is TRBJ2-1 and V is TRBV9; a possible D gene is TRBD2 (6 bases). V lost 4 bases to trimming and J lost 8 bases, with 16 bases between them. Germline loops: CDR1 SGDLS, CDR2 YYNGEE. This CDR3 contains 14 residues. The CDR3 loop is CASSLRLVGDEQFF. DNA for the CDR3: TGTGCCAGCAGCTTGAGACTAGTCGGGGATGAGCAGTTCTTC. Complete variable domain (other parts from reference TRBV9 and TRBJ2-1): DSGVTQTPKHLITATGQRVTLRCSPRSGDLSVYWYQQSLDQGLQFLIQYYNGEERAKGNILERFSAQQFPDLHSELNLSSLELGDSALYFCASSLRLVGDEQFFGPGTRLTVL.